Presented here are 30 T cell receptor beta chains from one specimen sequenced in a study of spatial heterogeneity in lung cancer. Time point here: sample taken at primary tumor resection. Whole RNA from tumor, nontumor lung or frozen PBMC was sequenced unsorted. Each CDR3 protein gets one entry after TCRdb re-called the 5' RACE reads with MiXCR. The table shows tens of thousands of distinct CDR3 sequences, with approximately 6.9% occurring only once. The sample here was PBMCs, taken at surgery. These receptors originate from a female donor with early-stage non-small cell lung cancer.

This clonotype was seen a few times. V is TRBV9 and J is TRBJ2-1; a weak D match, TRBD2 (7 bases). Deletions cut 5 bases from V and 5 bases from J, with 17 bases between. Germline values: CDR1 SGDLS, CDR2 YYNGEE. The CDR3 spans 15 residues. The CDR3 nucleotides are TGTGCCAGCAGTAAACCGGGGGGCAGGCACAATGAGCAGTTCTTC. It translates to CASSKPGGRHNEQFF.

This clonotype was counted between two and nine times. The CDR3 coding sequence is TGTGCCAGTAGCAATAGCGGGGGGCGCACAGATACGCAGTATTTT. This sequence encodes CASSNSGGRTDTQYF. The rearrangement links TRBV28 to TRBJ2-3, with 10 nucleotides matching TRBD2. The germline CDR1 and CDR2 sequences are MDHEN and SYDVKM. V dropped 9 bases and J dropped 1; count of bases not matched to a gene: 7. The CDR3 is 15 residues long.

This clonotype was counted at least ten times. This chain uses TRBV7-2 with TRBJ1-6; 7 nucleotides agree with TRBD1. V gave up 5 bases and J gave up 10 bases; unmatched junction bases: 14. The CDR3 has 16 residues. The V gene's germline CDR1 is SGHTA and CDR2 FQGNSA. The CDR3 DNA follows: TGTGCCAGCAGCCTAAGGACAGGAACCCTCGGCTCACCCCTCCACTTT. The encoded protein is CASSLRTGTLGSPLHF.

The chain uses TRBV6-4 and TRBJ2-2; 7 nucleotides align to TRBD1. The CDR3 spans 16 residues. Germline V gene data show CDR1 as MRHNA and CDR2 as SNTAGT. J gave up 2 bases and V 2 bases, and 5 bases lay outside the gene matches. This chain's CDR3 is CASSDRQGTNTGELFF. CDR3 nucleotide sequence: TGTGCCAGCAGTGACCGACAGGGCACCAACACCGGGGAGCTGTTTTTT.

The chain couples TRBV20-1 to TRBJ1-1; D might be TRBD1 (6 bases). Looked up from germline, CDR1 is DFQATT and CDR2 is SNEGSKA (reference sequence). The CDR3 consists of 13 residues. Trimming took off 5 bases at V and 3 bases at J, with 13 bases between the two ends. DNA for the CDR3: TGCAGTGCTCCACAGGGAGTAGACACTGAAGCTTTCTTT. Encoded protein: CSAPQGVDTEAFF.

This clonotype was detected only a few times. The CDR3 region is CSARVAGGPNYEQYF. The CDR3 DNA reads as TGCAGTGCTAGAGTGGCGGGGGGGCCCAACTACGAGCAGTACTTC. The chain uses TRBV20-1 and TRBJ2-7, with 9 nucleotides matching TRBD2. Germline V gene data show CDR1 as DFQATT and CDR2 as SNEGSKA (reference sequence). V shed 1 base and J 3 bases; nucleotides not matched to a gene: 7. CDR3 size: 15 residues.

This clonotype was observed a handful of times. For the CDR3, the DNA is TGTGCCAGCAGCCAATGGCAGGGGGCTACCGAGACCCAGTACTTC. It codes for CASSQWQGATETQYF. The gene calls are TRBV3-1 and TRBJ2-5; 8 nucleotides align to TRBD1. The J segment lost 5 bases and the V segment lost 2 bases, leaving 7 bases of the junction unmatched. Germline V gene lookup returns CDR1 LGHDT and CDR2 YNNKEL (reference sequence). The CDR3 is 15 amino acids.

There are many counts of this clonotype. The V and J genes are TRBV6-2 or TRBV6-3 and TRBJ2-3; 9 positions agree with TRBD2. Germline-derived CDR1 and CDR2 are MNHEY and SVGEGT. This CDR3 is built from 12 residues. Trimming at V came to 4 bases and at J to 12 bases, leaving 5 bases not matched to a gene. The CDR3 is CASSSGLAKQYF. In nucleotides, the CDR3 is TGTGCCAGCAGTTCTGGACTAGCGAAACAGTATTTT.

This clonotype was seen a handful of times. The chain couples TRBV29-1 to TRBJ2-1, with 10 bases that match TRBD2. CDR1 is SQVTM and CDR2 is ANQGSEA in the germline V gene. The CDR3 has 16 amino acids. The V and J ends lost 5 bases and 4 bases, in that order; junction bases with no gene match: 11. This chain's CDR3 is CSVLSLAGDYYNEQFF. The CDR3 DNA reads as TGCAGCGTTTTAAGTCTAGCGGGGGACTATTACAATGAGCAGTTCTTC.

This clonotype was recorded at least ten times. The CDR3 nucleotides read TGTGCCTGGAGTGCGAGGGGGCGCAGGTCCGAAGCTTTCTTT. It translates to CAWSARGRRSEAFF. The chain uses TRBV30 and TRBJ1-1; TRBD1 matches 7 bases. V shed 1 base and J 8 bases; nucleotides not matched to a gene: 10. CDR3 length: 14 amino acids. Germline loops: CDR1 GTSNPN, CDR2 SVGIG (reference sequence).

This clonotype was detected many times. The CDR3 loop reads CASSRDSPLEQYF. CDR3 DNA sequence: TGCGCCAGCAGCCGGGACAGCCCCTTGGAGCAGTACTTC. The J gene is TRBJ2-7, the V gene TRBV10-1, with TRBD1 matching 7 bases. CDR3 size: 13 residues. Germline values: CDR1 WNHNN, CDR2 SYGVQD (reference sequence). V gave up 6 bases and J gave up 7 bases; unmatched junction bases: 9.

This clonotype was counted only a few times. V and J are TRBV5-1 and TRBJ1-1; 12 bases line up with TRBD1. Germline V lookup: CDR1 SGHRS, CDR2 YFSETQ. The CDR3 spans 16 residues. The V segment lost 4 bases and the J segment 5 bases; nucleotides outside the gene matches: 9. The CDR3 region has the DNA TGCGCCAGCAGCCCCCAACCGGGACAGGGGGCAACTGAAGCTTTCTTT. Translating gives CASSPQPGQGATEAFF.

By proportion, this clonotype is medium-sized (0.01 to 0.1%). V and J are TRBV7-8 and TRBJ1-4; D unclear. The CDR3 totals 15 residues. Between the trimmed V and J ends, which lost 5 bases and 7 bases, there was a span of 17 bases. Germline CDR1 is SGHVS and CDR2 is FQNEAQ. DNA of the CDR3: TGTGCCAGCAGCCCGGGCGCGGGTAATCTTGAAAAACTGTTTTTT. This gives the protein CASSPGAGNLEKLFF.

This clonotype was seen repeatedly, ten times or more. The genes are TRBV12-5 and TRBJ2-7, with D perhaps TRBD2 (7 bases). This CDR3 contains 16 residues. In germline, CDR1 is LGHNT, CDR2 FRNRAP. V lost 1 base, J lost 5 bases, and 18 bases lay in between. For the CDR3, the DNA is TGTGCTAGTGGTTTGGGAGACGGGGGGCTCCGGAACGAGCAGTACTTC. This sequence encodes CASGLGDGGLRNEQYF. Complete variable domain (other parts from reference TRBV12-5 and TRBJ2-7): DARVTQTPRHKVTEMGQEVTMRCQPILGHNTVFWYRQTMMQGLELLAYFRNRAPLDDSGMPKDRFSAEMPDATLATLKIQPSEPRDSAVYFCASGLGDGGLRNEQYFGPGTRLTVT.

This clonotype was seen many times. This rearrangement joins TRBV4-1 to TRBJ2-7; 7 nucleotides line up with TRBD1. CDR1 is MGHRA and CDR2 is YSYEKL in the germline V gene. Unmatched junction bases numbered 9, after V lost 4 bases and J lost 3 bases. The CDR3 sequence is 15 residues long. In DNA, the CDR3 is TGCGCCAGCAGCCCGCCTACTACAGGGGTCTACGAGCAGTACTTC. Translation: CASSPPTTGVYEQYF.

The chain employs TRBV4-1 and TRBJ2-5; D remains ambiguous. CDR3 length: 14 residues. V was trimmed by 4 bases and J by 4 bases, leaving 13 bases between them. CDR1 is MGHRA and CDR2 is YSYEKL in the germline V gene. The CDR3 region has the DNA TGCGCCAGCAGCCCCACCATTACCTCAGAGACCCAGTACTTC. Its protein product is CASSPTITSETQYF.

This clonotype was counted ten times or more. The chain joins TRBV5-1 to TRBJ2-5, with 8 bases identical to TRBD1. CDR3 length: 14 residues. Germline CDR1 reads SGHRS; CDR2 reads YFSETQ. Trimming at V came to 0 bases and at J to 6 bases, leaving 4 bases not matched to a gene. For the CDR3, the DNA is TGCGCCAGCAGCTTGGAAACAGGGGGGAAGACCCAGTACTTC. Protein product: CASSLETGGKTQYF.

This clonotype showed up just a few times. V and J are TRBV3-1 and TRBJ1-1; TRBD1 agrees at 8 bases. Trimming cost V 1 base and J 11 bases; bases outside gene matches: 9. The CDR3 runs to 14 residues. Looked up from germline, CDR1 is LGHDT and CDR2 is YNNKEL (reference sequence). The chain's CDR3 is CASSQVTGGGMAFF. The CDR3 bases are TGTGCCAGCAGCCAAGTAACAGGGGGGGGCATGGCTTTCTTT.

This chain links TRBV30 with TRBJ1-2, with 11 bases that match TRBD1. CDR1 and CDR2 (germline): GTSNPN, SVGIG (reference sequence). The CDR3 contains 15 residues. With 4 bases clipped from V and 3 bases from J, the junction kept 7 bases outside the gene matches. The CDR3 DNA reads TGTGCCTGGACAAGGACAGGGGGCGTTGACTATGGCTACACCTTC. Its translation: CAWTRTGGVDYGYTF.

V is TRBV5-1 and J is TRBJ2-3; possible D gene TRBD1, 5 bases. The CDR3 spans 13 residues. Germline CDR1 SGHRS, CDR2 YFSETQ. V was pared by 2 bases and J by 1 base, with 5 bases between. The CDR3, as DNA: TGCGCCAGCAGCTTACAGGGCACAGATACGCAGTATTTT. This gives the protein CASSLQGTDTQYF.

Regarding this clonotype: This may stem from a read error, because a much larger clone lies one nucleotide away. The chain links TRBV18 to TRBJ2-5; the D is unclear. The CDR3 totals 13 residues. Germline CDR1 reads KGHSH; CDR2 reads LQKENI. Between the trimmed V and J ends, which lost 3 bases and 4 bases, there was a span of 9 bases. The CDR3 coding sequence is TGTGCCAGCTCACCCCGGCAGCTAGAGACCCAGTACTTC. This translates into CASSPRQLETQYF.

This clonotype was seen more than once but under ten times. V and J are TRBV5-1 and TRBJ1-1; a weak D match, TRBD1 (5 bases). Germline-derived CDR1 and CDR2 are SGHRS and YFSETQ. CDR3 length equals 13 residues. Between the trimmed V and J ends, which lost 4 bases and 4 bases, there was a span of 11 bases. CDR3 sequence: CASSLGRVTEAFF. As DNA, the CDR3 is TGCGCCAGCAGCCTGGGGCGGGTCACTGAAGCTTTCTTT. The whole variable domain, filled in from reference TRBV5-1 and TRBJ1-1, reads KAGVTQTPRYLIKTRGQQVTLSCSPISGHRSVSWYQQTPGQGLQFLFEYFSETQRNKGNFPGRFSGRQFSNSRSEMNVSTLELGDSALYLCASSLGRVTEAFFGQGTRLTVV.

The chain uses TRBV4-1 and TRBJ2-1; TRBD1 is a possible D gene (5 bases). This CDR3 region has 10 residues. Germline-derived CDR1 and CDR2 are MGHRA and YSYEKL. The ends were cut back, 11 bases at V and 5 bases at J, with 7 bases in the middle. In nucleotides, the CDR3 is TGCGCCGTAGGGGACAATGAGCAGTTCTTC. Translated, it gives CAVGDNEQFF.

This clonotype has at least ten counts. The chain joins TRBV6-1 to TRBJ2-7; D is tentatively TRBD1 or TRBD2 (5 bases each). Trimming left V 6 bases short and J 3 bases short, with 12 bases between. The V gene's germline CDR1 is MNHNS and CDR2 SASEGT. This CDR3 has 13 residues. The CDR3 coding sequence is TGTGCCAGCAGGGACGGGACCATCTACGAGCAGTACTTC. This gives the protein CASRDGTIYEQYF.

This clonotype was seen ten or more times. The rearrangement uses TRBV7-2 and TRBJ2-5, with D perhaps TRBD2 (5 bases). Germline loops: CDR1 SGHTA, CDR2 FQGNSA. Trimming pared 3 bases from V and 2 bases from J, leaving 7 bases between. The CDR3 is 13 residues long. The CDR3 region has the DNA TGTGCCAGCAGCTTCGGACTGCAAGAGACCCAGTACTTC. Amino acid sequence: CASSFGLQETQYF.

The rearrangement uses TRBV9 and TRBJ1-6; D is perhaps TRBD1 (6 bases). From germline, CDR1 is SGDLS and CDR2 YYNGEE. V dropped 4 bases and J dropped 4 bases, with 15 bases sitting between them. There are 16 residues in the CDR3. CDR3 DNA sequence: TGTGCCAGCAGCCCATCCGGACAGATTTATAATTCACCCCTCCACTTT. Translated: CASSPSGQIYNSPLHF.

This clonotype turned up a few times. This rearrangement joins TRBV6-6 to TRBJ1-4, with 7 bases lining up with TRBD1. Losses at the gene ends were 4 bases for V and 3 bases for J; bases not matched to a gene: 5. The CDR3 is 15 amino acids. CDR1 is MNHNY and CDR2 is SVGAGI in the germline V gene (reference sequence). DNA of the CDR3: TGTGCCAGCAGTTCAGGGGACAGAGCTAATGAAAAACTGTTTTTT. This codes for CASSSGDRANEKLFF.

This clonotype was recorded many times. The rearrangement joins TRBV27 to TRBJ2-2, with D possibly matching TRBD1 (5 bases). V was clipped by 7 bases and J by 4 bases, with 13 bases between them. CDR1 is MNHEY and CDR2 is SMNVEV in the germline V gene (reference sequence). CDR3 length: 14 residues. This CDR3 is CASKGVRSTGELFF. The CDR3 nucleotides read TGTGCCAGCAAAGGGGTCCGGTCCACCGGGGAGCTGTTTTTT.

This clonotype showed up many times. This chain joins TRBV29-1 and TRBJ1-3; TRBD1 might be the D (6 bases). Germline V gene lookup returns CDR1 SQVTM and CDR2 ANQGSEA. V lost 6 bases, J lost 0 bases, and 15 bases lay in between. The CDR3 is 15 amino acids. The CDR3, as DNA: TGCAGCGTGCGACAGGCAGCAAGCTCTGGAAACACCATATATTTT. Residues: CSVRQAASSGNTIYF.

Ten or more counts support this clonotype. This chain links TRBV2 with TRBJ1-2; D possibly corresponds to TRBD1 (5 bases). There are 18 residues in the CDR3. CDR1 and CDR2 (germline): SNHLY, FYNNEI. The V end was cut by 4 bases, the J end by 3 bases, with 24 bases between. CDR3: CASSVKPRPQGEDYGYTF. In DNA, the CDR3 is TGTGCCAGCAGTGTGAAACCCCGCCCGCAGGGCGAAGACTATGGCTACACCTTC.